These 22 T cell receptor beta chains originate from one sample sequenced in a study of Ad26.COV2.S vaccination and SARS-CoV-2 variants. Measured with immunoSEQ multiplex PCR; TCRdb has only the in-frame clones, and not every one. This sample has about 330,000 clones; roughly nine tenths occur once, and the top ten carry approximately 5.8%. Treatment specified: some 19 received Ad26.COV2.S at low or high dose, single or two shots; several received placebo; per-sample allocation not given. Samples analyzed were those drawn on day 63 after the first vaccine or placebo injection. The source was peripheral blood, collected in a trial of Ad26.COV2.S vaccine versus placebo. These receptors all come from a person between 18 and 65 years old who received the Ad26.COV2.S COVID-19 vaccine or a placebo.

This clone was found once. The chain employs TRBV4-1 and TRBJ2-2; D ambiguous. Germline-derived CDR1 and CDR2 are MGHRA and YSYEKL. V was shortened by 1 base and J by 0 bases, with 12 bases between the two germline ends. The CDR3 totals 17 residues. The CDR3 loop reads CASSQVSVKTNTGELFF. CDR3 DNA: TGCGCCAGCAGCCAAGTATCTGTAAAAACGAACACCGGGGAGCTGTTTTTT.

This chain links TRBV6-5 with TRBJ1-1; maybe TRBD1 (5 bases). V dropped 7 bases and J dropped 6 bases, with 15 bases sitting between them. The CDR3 runs 13 residues. From germline, CDR1 is MNHEY and CDR2 SVGAGI. CDR3 sequence: CASTGTSGAEAFF. The CDR3 nucleotides are TGTGCCAGCACCGGGACCTCCGGAGCTGAAGCTTTCTTT.

J is TRBJ2-1 and V is TRBV10-3; D gene ambiguous. This CDR3 is 13 amino acids long. Germline CDR1 ENHRY, CDR2 SYGVKD. V was cut by 3 bases and J by 5 bases, with 8 bases left in between. The CDR3 reads CAISDPVNNEQFF. Here the CDR3 DNA reads TGTGCCATCAGTGACCCCGTAAACAATGAGCAGTTCTTC.

The sample holds a few counts of this clone. The rearrangement joins TRBV19 to TRBJ1-1; weak D call: TRBD1 (5 bases). CDR3 size: 14 residues. Trimming took off 6 bases at V and 1 base at J, with 12 bases between the two ends. Germline-derived CDR1 and CDR2 are LNHDA and SQIVND (reference sequence). The CDR3 is CASRATAKNTEAFF. Written as DNA, the CDR3 is TGTGCCAGTAGGGCGACAGCTAAGAACACTGAAGCTTTCTTT.

This chain links TRBV13 with TRBJ1-1; 7 bases map to TRBD1. The V gene's germline CDR1 is PRHDT and CDR2 FYEKMQ (reference sequence). V gave up 5 bases and J gave up 3 bases; unmatched junction bases: 12. The CDR3 spans 16 residues. The CDR3 protein is CASSLQGGGFHTEAFF. CDR3 DNA: TGTGCCAGCAGCCTCCAGGGGGGGGGATTCCACACTGAAGCTTTCTTT.

CDR3 bases: TGTGCCAGCAGCCAAGATCATGCGGCTAGCGGGAGTTTATACAATGAGCAGTTCTTC. This translates into CASSQDHAASGSLYNEQFF. This chain connects TRBV3-1 (or the pseudogene TRBV3-2) to TRBJ2-1; 10 bases match TRBD2. The CDR3 has 19 residues. Looked up from germline, CDR1 is LGHDT and CDR2 is YNNKEL (reference sequence). V shed 0 bases, J shed 4 bases, and the junction held 12 bases outside the gene matches.

The V call is TRBV7-2, the J call TRBJ1-2; the D gene is possibly TRBD1 (5 bases). Trimming left V 5 bases short and J 4 bases short, with 17 bases between. The CDR3 length is 15 residues. CDR1 SGHTA and CDR2 FQGNSA come from the germline V gene. CDR3 nucleotide sequence: TGTGCCAGCAGCCTAGAAAAGGGACTGCTCTATGGCTACACCTTC. Encoded protein: CASSLEKGLLYGYTF.

The chain combines TRBV9 with TRBJ1-2; D might be TRBD1 (5 bases). CDR3 length equals 16 residues. Germline V gene data show CDR1 as SGDLS and CDR2 as YYNGEE. V was clipped by 0 bases and J by 8 bases, with 20 bases between them. In DNA, the CDR3 is TGTGCCAGCAGCGTAGCTCGGCCCGGGACCACTTGGGGCTACACCTTC. Translating gives CASSVARPGTTWGYTF. The full variable domain, rest sourced from reference TRBV9 and TRBJ1-2, is DSGVTQTPKHLITATGQRVTLRCSPRSGDLSVYWYQQSLDQGLQFLIQYYNGEERAKGNILERFSAQQFPDLHSELNLSSLELGDSALYFCASSVARPGTTWGYTFGSGTRLTVV.

The J gene is TRBJ1-1, the V gene TRBV9; TRBD1 matches at 7 bases. The CDR3 is 14 residues long. J gave up 2 bases and V 2 bases, and 3 bases lay outside the gene matches. Looked up from germline, CDR1 is SGDLS and CDR2 is YYNGEE. The CDR3 DNA sequence: TGTGCCAGCAGCGTGGGACAGACAAACACTGAAGCTTTCTTT. Translation: CASSVGQTNTEAFF.

The chain couples TRBV2 to TRBJ1-6, with D unclear. The CDR3 is made up of 17 amino acids. Trimming took 3 bases from V and 0 from J, leaving 12 bases between them. Germline V gene lookup returns CDR1 SNHLY and CDR2 FYNNEI. CDR3 in amino acids: CASSEPGRSSYNSPLHF. For the CDR3, the DNA is TGTGCCAGCAGTGAGCCCGGCAGGAGCTCCTATAATTCACCCCTCCACTTT.

Worth noting for this clone: The sample has other DNA sequences that encode this CDR3 too. The chain joins TRBV6-2 or TRBV6-3 to TRBJ1-1, with D unresolved. This CDR3 spans 13 amino acids. V lost 0 bases and J 5 bases, leaving 7 bases between the germline ends. Germline-derived CDR1 and CDR2 are MNHEY and SVGEGT. CDR3 sequence (DNA): TGTGCCAGCAGTTACTCGACGGGGACTGAAGCTTTCTTT. Amino acid sequence: CASSYSTGTEAFF.

V and J are TRBV29-1 and TRBJ2-3; weak D call: TRBD1 (6 bases). The CDR3 covers 15 residues. V lost 1 base and J lost 0, with 11 bases in between. CDR1 is SQVTM, CDR2 ANQGSEA, per germline. The CDR3 sequence: CSVEGDRSSTDTQYF. DNA of the CDR3: TGCAGCGTTGAAGGAGACAGGAGCAGCACAGATACGCAGTATTTT.

The chain recombines TRBV27 with TRBJ2-1; 15 bases map to TRBD2. Trimming cost V 2 bases and J 3 bases; bases outside gene matches: 5. Germline CDR1 is MNHEY and CDR2 is SMNVEV (reference sequence). The CDR3 has 18 residues. CDR3 residues: CASSLGLAGGPNYNEQFF. In DNA form, the CDR3 reads TGTGCCAGCAGTTTAGGACTAGCGGGGGGGCCGAACTACAATGAGCAGTTCTTC.

The gene calls are TRBV19 and TRBJ1-2, with 9 bases matching TRBD1. The CDR3 has 16 residues. Unmatched junction bases numbered 6, after V lost 2 bases and J lost 2 bases. In germline, CDR1 is LNHDA, CDR2 SQIVND (reference sequence). This CDR3 reads CASSIILGQGNYGYTF. The CDR3 nucleotides read TGTGCCAGTAGTATAATCCTAGGACAGGGGAACTATGGCTACACCTTC.

This chain uses TRBV2 with TRBJ2-5, with TRBD2 as a possible D gene (6 bases). Germline lookup yields CDR1 SNHLY and CDR2 FYNNEI. Between the trimmed V and J ends, which lost 9 bases and 3 bases, there was a span of 8 bases. There are 11 residues in the CDR3. CDR3 coding DNA: TGTGCCAGTCAGCGGGAAGAGACCCAGTACTTC. Its protein product is CASQREETQYF.

The CDR3 nucleotides are TGTGCCAGCAGTTTTCGGCAGTACCAAGAGACCCAGTACTTC. It yields the protein CASSFRQYQETQYF. The chain recombines TRBV6-5 with TRBJ2-5; D call uncertain. CDR1 is MNHEY and CDR2 is SVGAGI in the germline V gene. V lost 4 bases to trimming and J lost 0 bases, with 9 bases between them. The CDR3 contains 14 residues.

The chain links TRBV5-1 to TRBJ2-2; TRBD2 is a possible D gene (6 bases). Germline CDR1 SGHRS, CDR2 YFSETQ. V lost 0 bases and J lost 8, with 14 bases in between. CDR3 length equals 15 residues. As DNA, the CDR3 is TGCGCCAGCAGCTTGGATCGGGGGAATTTGGGGGAGCTGTTTTTT. Amino acid sequence: CASSLDRGNLGELFF. Supplemented by reference TRBV5-1 and TRBJ2-2, the full variable domain reads KAGVTQTPRYLIKTRGQQVTLSCSPISGHRSVSWYQQTPGQGLQFLFEYFSETQRNKGNFPGRFSGRQFSNSRSEMNVSTLELGDSALYLCASSLDRGNLGELFFGEGSRLTVL.

This rearrangement joins TRBV7-2 to TRBJ2-3; 9 bases align to TRBD2. The germline V gene encodes CDR1 SGHTA and CDR2 FQGNSA. With V trimmed by 1 base and J by 2 bases, 4 bases remained unmatched. This CDR3 has 16 residues. Here the CDR3 reads CASSLVAGEPTDTQYF. CDR3 sequence (DNA): TGTGCCAGCAGCTTAGTAGCGGGGGAACCCACAGATACGCAGTATTTT. The full variable domain, completed using reference TRBV7-2 and TRBJ2-3, is GAGVSQSPSNKVTEKGKDVELRCDPISGHTALYWYRQSLGQGLEFLIYFQGNSAPDKSGLPSDRFSAERTGGSVSTLTIQRTQQEDSAVYLCASSLVAGEPTDTQYFGPGTRLTVL.

The genes are TRBV19 and TRBJ2-1; 8 nucleotides agree with TRBD1. The CDR3 consists of 13 residues. V trimming: 6 bases; J trimming: 6 bases; junction bases outside the gene matches: 4. Germline CDR1 LNHDA, CDR2 SQIVND (reference sequence). The CDR3 spells CASRWQGANEQFF. The CDR3 bases are TGTGCCAGTAGGTGGCAGGGGGCCAATGAGCAGTTCTTC.

The genes are TRBV10-3 and TRBJ1-1; D ambiguous. CDR1 is ENHRY, CDR2 SYGVKD, per germline. V gave up 4 bases and J gave up 1 base, with 7 bases separating them. The CDR3 has 13 amino acids. The chain's CDR3 is CAISATPNTEAFF. The CDR3 DNA follows: TGTGCCATCAGTGCTACACCGAACACTGAAGCTTTCTTT.

The chain is built from TRBV29-1 and TRBJ2-1; 15 bases map to TRBD2. The V gene's germline CDR1 is SQVTM and CDR2 ANQGSEA. V was pared by 0 bases and J by 9 bases, with 21 bases of the junction left unmatched. The CDR3 sequence is 21 residues long. CDR3 sequence reads: CSVEDPITGTSGRSGFGEQFF. In nucleotides, the CDR3 is TGCAGCGTTGAAGATCCAATCACCGGGACTAGCGGGAGGAGTGGGTTTGGTGAGCAGTTCTTC.

This chain uses TRBV27 with TRBJ1-5, with 7 bases identical to TRBD1. CDR3 length equals 19 residues. Germline V gene lookup returns CDR1 MNHEY and CDR2 SMNVEV (reference sequence). J was trimmed by 0 bases and V by 2 bases; bases with no gene match: 13. CDR3 coding DNA: TGTGCCAGCAGTTTAGGAGGGGGCGCGACCAGCCGTAGCAATCAGCCCCAGCATTTT. Translation: CASSLGGGATSRSNQPQHF.